This TCR beta chain was sequenced during a study of shared clonotypes between healthy human individuals. Study-level results: Sampling involved blood alone; tissue repertoires likely differ.

Assay: immunoSEQ multiplex PCR; the TCRdb copy retains only in-frame clones and omits some. The sample lists around 580,000 clones; 95% to 98% were seen once. CDR3 length: 15 residues. Germline V gene lookup returns CDR1 SGHRS and CDR2 YFSETQ. The V and J ends lost 5 bases and 1 base, in that order; junction bases with no gene match: 5. Naivety among CD8 cells was defined by CD45RO negativity and positive CCR7 selection, thereby excluding terminally differentiated effector memory CD45RA+ cells. To note about this clone: The antigen is undetermined.

The sequence derives from a man aged 30-40 years in good health. The sample consisted of naive CD8+ T cells sorted from blood. The chain is built from TRBV5-1 and TRBJ1-1, with 10 bases fitting TRBD1. This chain's CDR3 is CASSNRDRGNTEAFF. DNA of the CDR3: TGCGCCAGCAGTAACCGGGACAGGGGGAACACTGAAGCTTTCTTT.